The table lists the clone carrying this T cell receptor beta chain with a few counts. Its antigen remains unidentified. The PCR used 60 Vbeta and 13 Jbeta primers. Only in-frame clones appear in the TCRdb table, and some are missing; sequencing was by immunoSEQ multiplex PCR. This table holds roughly 280,000 clones, roughly two thirds found once. The V end lost 1 base, the J end lost 1 base, and 11 bases lay between the germline ends. This CDR3 has 16 amino acids. CDR1 and CDR2 from the germline V gene are LNHDA and SQIVND (reference sequence). This sample was included in a study of cytomegalovirus exposure and HLA in healthy donors. About the research overall: Within an early data release were about 85 million unique TCRs drawn from HLA-typed donors. The Caucasian-associated ancestry cluster contained approximately 81% of the approximately 390 genotyped donors.

Notes on the study in general: 87-base-pair reads could not separate some V segments, including TRBV6-2 and TRBV6-3. A later analysis linked a missense DCLRE1C variant to TCR beta V- and J-gene trimming.

This clonotype was sampled from a female donor in good health and CMV-seronegative. Sequencing input: PBMCs. The rearrangement uses TRBV19 and TRBJ1-5; D not certain. CDR3 sequence reads: CASSIGGGISNQPQHF. DNA for the CDR3: TGTGCCAGTAGTATAGGCGGAGGGATCAGCAATCAGCCCCAGCATTTT.